This TCR beta chain was obtained from a study of beta chain features in type 1 diabetes. Study-level information: No age, gender or cell yield differences were seen between patients and healthy donors.

Study findings and constraints: TCRB rearrangement may or may not be influenced by HLA type; here this remained unresolved.

This CDR3 has 15 amino acids. The ends were cut back, 1 base at V and 2 bases at J, with 9 bases in the middle. The germline V gene has CDR1 SGHRS and CDR2 YFSETQ. Expressed TCRB transcripts got sequenced, as all isolated RNA was reverse transcribed. TCRdb's table, derived via immunoSEQ multiplex PCR, lists solely in-frame clones and lacks some. The table has around 160,000 clones, roughly 53% seen once. This clone was seen a handful of times. Its target is not known. This chain joins TRBV5-1 and TRBJ2-2, with D tentatively TRBD1 (5 bases). Sequenced: Tregs from blood. This receptor was obtained from a man younger than 30 in good health. The CDR3 DNA sequence: TGCGCCAGCAGCTTGACGACAGCTAACACCGGGGAGCTGTTTTTT. Translated: CASSLTTANTGELFF.